This note documents a single T cell receptor beta chain sequence. The data were taken from a study of T-cell memory formation after mild COVID-19. The CDR3 has 16 residues. V was pared by 7 bases and J by 2 bases, with 13 bases of the junction left unmatched. Germline V gene sequence: CDR1 ENHRY, CDR2 SYGVKD. From the 5' RACE reads, TCRdb called clonotypes with MiXCR, one entry per CDR3 protein. Here the sample spans approximately 260,000 distinct CDR3 sequences, approximately 15% being singletons. The chain combines TRBV10-3 with TRBJ2-7, with 8 bases identical to TRBD2. Material for sequencing was PBMCs or a T cell subset sorted from them (not recorded which). The sequence came from a man between 18 and 35 years old who had mild COVID-19 (a few samples of this study predate the infection). Cell type and time point are not known. The CDR3 is CAIKEERGIPPYEQYF. In DNA form, the CDR3 reads TGTGCCATCAAGGAGGAGCGGGGGATCCCTCCCTACGAGCAGTACTTC.